This TCR beta chain was captured in a study of CD8 T cells in ankylosing spondylitis. CDR3 length equals 17 residues. Per the germline V gene, CDR1 is SGHAT and CDR2 is FQNNGV. V lost 3 bases, J lost 1 base, and 5 bases stayed unmatched. A few counts support this clonotype. Its antigen remains unknown. Study results and caveats: It appeared that ankylosing spondylitis blood was characterized by a TCR beta motif of fewer than 10 highly homologous variants. Peripheral blood samples showed relatively rare disease-linked clones, and these clones were CD8+. Reported data indicate significant enrichment of disease-linked clones within matched ankylosing spondylitis synovial fluid.

By quantitative 5'-RACE with molecular barcodes, the TCR beta libraries were made. TCRdb called the 5' RACE reads again in MiXCR, with one record for every CDR3 protein. The table has approximately 540,000 distinct CDR3 sequences, 12% seen once. The V call is TRBV11-2, the J call TRBJ2-2; 10 bases line up with TRBD2. The sample consisted of blood, either unsorted or a sorted T cell fraction (not recorded which). The clonotype originates from a male donor with ankylosing spondylitis. The DNA of the CDR3 is TGTGCCAGCAGCTTCCCACTAGCGGGGATGAACACCGGGGAGCTGTTTTTT. Encoded protein: CASSFPLAGMNTGELFF.